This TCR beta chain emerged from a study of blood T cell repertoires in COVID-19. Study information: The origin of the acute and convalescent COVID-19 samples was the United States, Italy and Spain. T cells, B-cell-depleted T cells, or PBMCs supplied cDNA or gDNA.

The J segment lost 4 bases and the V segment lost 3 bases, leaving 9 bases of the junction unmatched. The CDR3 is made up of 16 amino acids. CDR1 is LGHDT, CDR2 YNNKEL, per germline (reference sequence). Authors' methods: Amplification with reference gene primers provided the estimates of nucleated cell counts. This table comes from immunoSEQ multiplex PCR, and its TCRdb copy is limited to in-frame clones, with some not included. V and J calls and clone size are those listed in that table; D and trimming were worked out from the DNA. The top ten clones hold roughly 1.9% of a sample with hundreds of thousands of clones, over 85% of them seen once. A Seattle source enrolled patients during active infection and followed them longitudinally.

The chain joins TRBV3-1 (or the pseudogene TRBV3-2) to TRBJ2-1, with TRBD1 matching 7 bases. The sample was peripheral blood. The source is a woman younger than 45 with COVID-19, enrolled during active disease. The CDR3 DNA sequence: TGTGCCAGCAGCCAGGACCCACAGGGGATATACAATGAGCAGTTCTTC. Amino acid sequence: CASSQDPQGIYNEQFF.